This TCR beta chain was obtained from a study of technical replicates of blood from four donors. Profiled with immunoSEQ multiplex PCR; TCRdb holds only in-frame clones, not every one. The data show 65,000 to 90,000 clones, over 90% seen once. This clone has a single count. The CDR3 is 15 residues long. This clonotype originated in a human donor in good health. The material sequenced was T cells isolated from PBMCs. The chain employs TRBV21-1 and TRBJ2-3; the table gives TRBD2 as D, unverified against the DNA. TRBV21-1 is designated a pseudogene. CDR3 nucleotides: TGTGCCAGCAGCAAAGACTTGTGGTACACAGATACGCAGTATTTT. Amino acids: CASSKDLWYTDTQYF.